This T cell receptor (beta chain) emerged from a study of cytomegalovirus exposure and HLA in healthy donors. Study-level points and caveats: Segments of the TCR beta V type were, in most cases, productive about 87% or about 30% of the time in an earlier analysis. Reports credit the classifier with highly specific, highly sensitive diagnosis of cytomegalovirus status. By a later analysis, the bulk of CMV-associated TCR beta chains appeared HLA-restricted.

A remark on this clone: Its antigen is still unknown. The junction departs from germline at one end; a sequencing error may be responsible.

Use of 60 Vbeta and 13 Jbeta primers characterized the PCR. Libraries were prepared by immunoSEQ multiplex PCR; TCRdb keeps only in-frame clonotypes and omits some of them. Of 150,000 to 200,000 clones in the sample, roughly 83% were seen once. This CDR3 has 16 amino acids. Germline CDR1 reads SEHNR; CDR2 reads FQNEAQ (reference sequence). Sequencing was done on a sample of PBMCs. This rearrangement joins TRBV7-9 to TRBJ1-4, with a possible D match to TRBD1 (6 bases). The receptor comes from a woman aged 45-65 years in good health and CMV-seronegative. The CDR3 DNA reads TGTTCCAGCAGCCCATTGGGGGGGCTTACTAATGAAAAACTGTTTTTT. It yields the protein CSSSPLGGLTNEKLFF.